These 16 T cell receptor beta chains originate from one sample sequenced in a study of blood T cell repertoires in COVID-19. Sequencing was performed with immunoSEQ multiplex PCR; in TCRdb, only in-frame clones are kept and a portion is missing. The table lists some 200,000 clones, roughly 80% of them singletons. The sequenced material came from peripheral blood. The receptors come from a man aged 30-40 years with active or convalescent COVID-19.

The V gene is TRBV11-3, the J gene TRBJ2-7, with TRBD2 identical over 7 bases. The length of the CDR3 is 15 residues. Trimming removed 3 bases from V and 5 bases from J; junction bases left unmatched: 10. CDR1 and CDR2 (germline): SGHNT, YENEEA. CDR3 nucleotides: TGTGCCAGCAGCTTGGGGGGGGTTCAGGCGGACGAGCAGTACTTC. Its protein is CASSLGGVQADEQYF.

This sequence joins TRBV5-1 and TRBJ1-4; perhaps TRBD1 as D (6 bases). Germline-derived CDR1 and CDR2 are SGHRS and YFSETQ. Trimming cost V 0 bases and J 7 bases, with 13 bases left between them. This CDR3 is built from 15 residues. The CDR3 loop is CASSLGSGAGEKLFF. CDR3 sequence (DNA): TGCGCCAGCAGCTTGGGGTCAGGGGCGGGTGAAAAACTGTTTTTT.

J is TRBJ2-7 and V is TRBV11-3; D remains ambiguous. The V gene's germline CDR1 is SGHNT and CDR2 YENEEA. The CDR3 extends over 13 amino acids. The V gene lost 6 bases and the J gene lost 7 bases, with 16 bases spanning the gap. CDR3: CASSPSQMNEQYF. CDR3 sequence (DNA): TGTGCCAGCAGTCCCTCGCAGATGAATGAGCAGTACTTC. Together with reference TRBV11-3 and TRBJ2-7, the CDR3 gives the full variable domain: EAGVVQSPRYKIIEKKQPVAFWCNPISGHNTLYWYLQNLGQGPELLIRYENEEAVDDSQLPKDRFSAERLKGVDSTLKIQPAELGDSAVYLCASSPSQMNEQYFGPGTRLTVT.

CDR3 loop: CASSSRTSGKETQYF. The CDR3 nucleotides are TGTGCCAGCAGTTCCCGGACTAGCGGGAAAGAGACCCAGTACTTC. The gene calls are TRBV28 and TRBJ2-5; 12 bases line up with TRBD2. In germline, CDR1 is MDHEN, CDR2 SYDVKM. Germline trimming cut 4 bases from V and 3 bases from J; bases unmatched to any gene: 3. This CDR3 comprises 15 residues.

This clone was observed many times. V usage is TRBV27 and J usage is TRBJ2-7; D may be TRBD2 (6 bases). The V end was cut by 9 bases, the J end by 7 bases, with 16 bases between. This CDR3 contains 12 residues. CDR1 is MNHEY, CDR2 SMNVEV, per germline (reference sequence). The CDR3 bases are TGTGCCAGTTTTGCGGGGCTGGGTGAGCAGTACGTC. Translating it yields CASFAGLGEQYV.

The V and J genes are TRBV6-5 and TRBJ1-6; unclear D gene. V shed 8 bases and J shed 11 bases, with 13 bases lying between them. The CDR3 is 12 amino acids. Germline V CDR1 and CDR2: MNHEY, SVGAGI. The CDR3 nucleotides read TGTGCCAGCGTGGAAGCGTACCCACCCCTCCACTTT. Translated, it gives CASVEAYPPLHF.

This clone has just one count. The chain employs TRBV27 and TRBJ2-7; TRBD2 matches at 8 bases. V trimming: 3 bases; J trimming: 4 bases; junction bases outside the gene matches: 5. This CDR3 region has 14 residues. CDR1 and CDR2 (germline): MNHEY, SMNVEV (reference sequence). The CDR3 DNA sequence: TGTGCCAGCAGTTTTCGCGGCGGGGGGTACGAGCAGTACTTC. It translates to CASSFRGGGYEQYF.

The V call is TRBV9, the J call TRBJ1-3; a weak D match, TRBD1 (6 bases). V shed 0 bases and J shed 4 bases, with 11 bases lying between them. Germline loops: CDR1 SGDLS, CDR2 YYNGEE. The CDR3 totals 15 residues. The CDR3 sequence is CASSVGTVPGNTIYF. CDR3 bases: TGTGCCAGCAGCGTAGGGACAGTTCCAGGAAACACCATATATTTT.

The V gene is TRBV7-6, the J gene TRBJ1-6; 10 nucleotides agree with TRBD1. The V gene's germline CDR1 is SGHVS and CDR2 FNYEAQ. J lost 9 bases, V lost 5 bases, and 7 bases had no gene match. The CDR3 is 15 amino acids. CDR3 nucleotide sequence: TGTGCCAGCAGCGGAATGACAGGGGGCAGTTCACCCCTCCACTTT. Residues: CASSGMTGGSSPLHF.

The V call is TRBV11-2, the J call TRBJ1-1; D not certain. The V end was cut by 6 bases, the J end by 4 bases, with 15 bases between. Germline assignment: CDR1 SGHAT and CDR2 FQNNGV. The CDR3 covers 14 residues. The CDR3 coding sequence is TGTGCCAGCAGTATGTCAGACACAAGCACTGAAGCTTTCTTT. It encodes CASSMSDTSTEAFF.

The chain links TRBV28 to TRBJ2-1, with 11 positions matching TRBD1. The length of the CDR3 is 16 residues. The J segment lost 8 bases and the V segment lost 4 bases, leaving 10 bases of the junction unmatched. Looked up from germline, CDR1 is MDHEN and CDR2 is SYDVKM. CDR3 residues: CASSSERTGGNHEQFF. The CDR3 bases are TGTGCCAGCAGTTCCGAAAGGACAGGGGGCAACCATGAGCAGTTCTTC. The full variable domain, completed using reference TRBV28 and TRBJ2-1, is DVKVTQSSRYLVKRTGEKVFLECVQDMDHENMFWYRQDPGLGLRLIYFSYDVKMKEKGDIPEGYSVSREKKERFSLILESASTNQTSMYLCASSSERTGGNHEQFFGPGTRLTVL.

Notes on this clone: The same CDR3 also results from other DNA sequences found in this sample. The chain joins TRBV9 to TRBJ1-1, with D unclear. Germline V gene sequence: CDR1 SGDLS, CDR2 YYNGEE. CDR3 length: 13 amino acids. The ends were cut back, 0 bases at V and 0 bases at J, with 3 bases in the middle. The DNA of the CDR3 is TGTGCCAGCAGCGTAGCGTTGAACACTGAAGCTTTCTTT. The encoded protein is CASSVALNTEAFF.

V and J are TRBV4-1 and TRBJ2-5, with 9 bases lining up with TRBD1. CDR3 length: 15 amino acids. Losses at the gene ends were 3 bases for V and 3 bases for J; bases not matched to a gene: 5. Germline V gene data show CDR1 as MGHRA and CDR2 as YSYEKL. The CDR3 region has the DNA TGCGCCAGCAGCCAGGCGGGACAGGGAAAAGAGACCCAGTACTTC. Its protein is CASSQAGQGKETQYF.

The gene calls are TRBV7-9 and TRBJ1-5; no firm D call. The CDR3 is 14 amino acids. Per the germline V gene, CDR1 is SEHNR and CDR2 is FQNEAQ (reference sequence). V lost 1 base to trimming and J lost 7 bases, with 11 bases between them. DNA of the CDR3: TGTGCCAGCAGCTTAGGCGGAGGGCGGCAGCCCCAGCATTTT. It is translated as CASSLGGGRQPQHF. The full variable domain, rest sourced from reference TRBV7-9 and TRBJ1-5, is DTGVSQNPRHKITKRGQNVTFRCDPISEHNRLYWYRQTLGQGPEFLTYFQNEAQLEKSRLLSDRFSAERPKGSFSTLEIQRTEQGDSAMYLCASSLGGGRQPQHFGDGTRLSIL.

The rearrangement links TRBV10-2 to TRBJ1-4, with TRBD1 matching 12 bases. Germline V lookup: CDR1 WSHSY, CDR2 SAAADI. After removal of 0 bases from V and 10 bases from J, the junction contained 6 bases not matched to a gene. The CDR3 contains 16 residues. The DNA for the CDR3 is TGCGCCAGCAGTGAGTCGACGGGACAGGGGGCCGTAAAACTGTTTTTT. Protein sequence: CASSESTGQGAVKLFF.

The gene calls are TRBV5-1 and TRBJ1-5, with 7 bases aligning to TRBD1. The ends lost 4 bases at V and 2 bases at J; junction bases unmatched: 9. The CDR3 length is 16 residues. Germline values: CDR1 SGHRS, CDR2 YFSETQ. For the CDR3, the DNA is TGCGCCAGCAGCCCCCGACCAGGGGGTGGCAATCAGCCCCAGCATTTT. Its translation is CASSPRPGGGNQPQHF.